These T cell receptor beta chains were read from a single sample in a study of regulatory T cells in long-lasting Graves disease. TCRdb reanalysed the multiplex PCR reads using MiXCR and keeps one entry per CDR3 protein. The table includes 550,000 to 700,000 distinct CDR3 sequences, 15% to 20% detected once. This same sample was also part of a study on T cells in Graves' hyperthyroidism and ophthalmopathy.

Specimen: peripheral blood mononuclear cells (PBMCs), collected at new diagnosis, from a patient treated with antithyroid drugs. These receptors came from a man aged 18 to 30 with Graves disease. The CDR3 runs from the conserved cysteine through the conserved F or W. Fields, in order: clone size, V gene, D gene, J gene, CDR3 protein, CDR3 DNA. The D gene is left open where the match is weak. A row's size may be missing; if present it is once, few, many or a size class.

many,TRBV28,.,TRBJ2-4,CASSPPTAWAGIQYF,TGTGCCAGCAGTCCGCCGACAGCCTGGGCGGGTATTCAGTACTTC
few,TRBV5-1,.,TRBJ2-3,CASSLGGRPDTQYF,TGCGCCAGCAGCTTGGGGGGTCGGCCAGATACGCAGTATTTT
few,TRBV28,.,TRBJ1-2,CASSIVKRGYTF,TGTGCCAGCAGCATCGTTAAGCGGGGCTACACCTTC
many,TRBV29-1,.,TRBJ2-7,CSVLWRRGEQYF,TGCAGCGTTCTATGGCGTAGGGGCGAGCAGTACTTC
many,TRBV5-1,TRBD2,TRBJ2-1,CASRAEGGYNEQFF,TGCGCCAGCAGAGCTGAGGGAGGGTACAATGAGCAGTTCTTC
many,TRBV27,.,TRBJ1-2,CASSLSASNYGYTF,TGTGCCAGCAGTTTATCGGCCAGTAACTATGGCTACACCTTC
.,TRBV11-2,TRBD1,TRBJ1-2,CASSSRRRDRASYGYTF,TGTGCCAGCAGCTCCCGTCGGAGGGACAGAGCTAGCTATGGCTACACCTTC
few,TRBV20-1,.,TRBJ1-2,CSADGPNYGYTF,TGCAGTGCCGACGGTCCTAACTATGGCTACACCTTC
few,TRBV12-3/TRBV12-4,.,TRBJ2-7,CASSLAGRDEQYF,TGTGCCAGCAGTTTAGCAGGGCGCGACGAGCAGTACTTC
.,TRBV5-1,.,TRBJ2-1,CASFQTTYNEQFF,TGCGCCAGCTTCCAGACTACATACAATGAGCAGTTCTTC